Sequencing of this T cell receptor (beta chain) was carried out in a study of blood T cell repertoires in COVID-19. About the study: Sites in the United States, Italy and Spain provided acute and convalescent COVID-19 samples.

Patients of the Seattle cohort, enrolled during active infection, were followed longitudinally. The data were produced by immunoSEQ multiplex PCR, yet TCRdb's version contains in-frame clones alone and is incomplete. Among 300,000 to 400,000 clones listed, less than 90% were seen once. V gave up 4 bases and J gave up 5 bases, with 15 bases separating them. The CDR3 sequence is 13 residues long. Germline CDR1 reads SQVTM; CDR2 reads ANQGSEA. Sequencing used peripheral blood. This receptor was taken from a woman in her sixties or seventies with COVID-19, enrolled during active disease. V and J are TRBV29-1 and TRBJ2-7; D might be TRBD2 (6 bases). For the CDR3, the DNA is TGCAGCGTTGGTCGGCTAGCGTATAACGAGCAGTACTTC. This sequence encodes CSVGRLAYNEQYF.